This T cell receptor beta chain was sequenced for a study of beta chain features in type 1 diabetes. Trimming took off 6 bases at V and 6 bases at J, with 12 bases between the two ends. The CDR3 contains 13 residues. The germline gives CDR1 SNHLY, CDR2 FYNNEI. Expressed TCRB transcripts were sequenced because the entire RNA isolate underwent reverse transcription. Profiled with immunoSEQ multiplex PCR; TCRdb holds only in-frame clones, not every one. The sample contains fewer than 250,000 clones, 68% of which appear only once. This receptor was taken from a man between 25 and 39 years old in good health. J is TRBJ2-1 and V is TRBV2; D possibly corresponds to TRBD2 (5 bases). Input material: naive CD4+ T cells from blood. CDR3 DNA sequence: TGTGCCAGCAGGAAGGACTTGATCAATGAGCAGTTCTTC. Encoded protein: CASRKDLINEQFF. The full variable domain, completed using reference TRBV2 and TRBJ2-1, is EPEVTQTPSHQVTQMGQEVILRCVPISNHLYFYWYRQILGQKVEFLVSFYNNEISEKSEIFDDQFSVERPDGSNFTLKIRSTKLEDSAMYFCASRKDLINEQFFGPGTRLTVL.